The 29 T cell receptor beta chains in this list originate from one sample, sequenced in a study of T cell responses to AZD1222 COVID-19 vaccine. Produced via immunoSEQ multiplex PCR; TCRdb's table is partial and in-frame only. The sample includes 95,000 to 100,000 clones, more than 70% seen only once; the top ten take about 1.5%. The sample here was peripheral blood, taken on day 0 of AZD1222 vaccination. The receptors stem from an adult in good health.

The chain recombines TRBV27 with TRBJ2-4; D is ambiguous. Germline V CDR1 and CDR2: MNHEY, SMNVEV (reference sequence). The CDR3 is made up of 13 amino acids. V was trimmed by 5 bases and J by 2 bases, leaving 7 bases between them. CDR3 loop: CASSPRSKNIQYF. In DNA form, the CDR3 reads TGTGCCAGCAGTCCAAGATCCAAAAACATTCAGTACTTC.

This clone was picked up a small number of times. The rearrangement links TRBV19 to TRBJ2-2, with 14 bases aligning to TRBD2. The CDR3 has 16 residues. Per germline, CDR1 LNHDA and CDR2 SQIVND (reference sequence). V lost 5 bases and J lost 6; bases outside the gene matches: 5. CDR3 sequence reads: CASSQGLAGASGELFF. The CDR3, as DNA: TGTGCCAGTAGTCAGGGACTAGCGGGAGCGTCCGGGGAGCTGTTTTTT.

V is TRBV5-1 and J is TRBJ1-3, with unresolved D. V lost 0 bases and J lost 0, with 10 bases in between. Per germline, CDR1 SGHRS and CDR2 YFSETQ. The CDR3 runs to 16 residues. The CDR3 DNA sequence: TGCGCCAGCAGCTTGGTCCCTCGCTACTCTGGAAACACCATATATTTT. It encodes CASSLVPRYSGNTIYF.

In regard to this clone: Other DNA sequences in the sample encode the same CDR3. The CDR3 spells CASSFGRDYEQYF. In DNA, the CDR3 is TGTGCCAGCAGCTTCGGCAGGGACTACGAGCAGTACTTC. V is TRBV7-2 and J is TRBJ2-7, with TRBD1 as a possible D gene (5 bases). The CDR3 length is 13 residues. Germline CDR1 and CDR2: SGHTA and FQGNSA. Trimming cost V 3 bases and J 3 bases, with 9 bases left between them.

J is TRBJ1-1 and V is TRBV3-1 (or the pseudogene TRBV3-2); D call uncertain. CDR1 is LGHDT and CDR2 is YNNKEL in the germline V gene (reference sequence). The CDR3 runs to 13 residues. V was cut by 5 bases and J by 5 bases, with 12 bases left in between. CDR3 amino acids: CASSNEGWTEAFF. The CDR3 DNA reads TGTGCCAGCAGCAATGAAGGGTGGACTGAAGCTTTCTTT.

The chain links TRBV7-6 to TRBJ1-6; 7 bases match TRBD1. The CDR3 is 15 residues long. Looked up from germline, CDR1 is SGHVS and CDR2 is FNYEAQ. Unmatched junction bases numbered 7, after V lost 5 bases and J lost 6 bases. In DNA, the CDR3 is TGTGCCAGCAGCGCCTCCGGGACAGTTAATTCACCCCTCCACTTT. Translating gives CASSASGTVNSPLHF.

CDR3 loop: CASSPIDRNNEKLFF. Written as DNA, the CDR3 is TGTGCCAGCAGCCCAATCGACAGGAATAATGAAAAACTGTTTTTT. The chain has TRBV28 and TRBJ1-4, with a tentative D call TRBD1 (6 bases). Germline-derived CDR1 and CDR2 are MDHEN and SYDVKM. CDR3 length equals 15 residues. V lost 6 bases and J lost 4, with 15 bases in between.

The chain uses TRBV5-1 and TRBJ1-1; TRBD1 is a possible D gene (6 bases). The length of the CDR3 is 14 residues. Germline V gene sequence: CDR1 SGHRS, CDR2 YFSETQ. V was pared by 2 bases and J by 3 bases, with 11 bases between. CDR3 coding DNA: TGCGCCAGCAGCTTCGAATCAGGGGACACTGAAGCTTTCTTT. Amino acid sequence: CASSFESGDTEAFF.

V is TRBV6-5 and J is TRBJ2-7; 7 positions agree with TRBD1. V was pared by 9 bases and J by 2 bases, with 7 bases of the junction left unmatched. CDR3 length equals 13 residues. Germline V CDR1 and CDR2: MNHEY, SVGAGI. This CDR3 reads CASSRDSPYEQYF. The CDR3, as DNA: TGTGCCAGTTCGAGGGACAGCCCCTACGAGCAGTACTTC.

This chain connects TRBV10-3 to TRBJ1-4; 7 nucleotides align to TRBD1. The CDR3 is made up of 14 amino acids. Germline trimming cut 3 bases from V and 5 bases from J; bases unmatched to any gene: 3. The germline gives CDR1 ENHRY, CDR2 SYGVKD. This CDR3 reads CAISEPGQNEKLFF. The DNA of the CDR3 is TGTGCCATCAGTGAACCGGGACAGAATGAAAAACTGTTTTTT.

This clone was observed a single time. This chain uses TRBV28 with TRBJ1-5; a possible D gene is TRBD1 (5 bases). Germline CDR1 and CDR2: MDHEN and SYDVKM. V shed 3 bases and J shed 8 bases, with 17 bases lying between them. This CDR3 has 15 amino acids. CDR3 nucleotide sequence: TGTGCCAGCAGTTTGCAGGGCAGAAAGGGAGAGCCCCAGCATTTT. Amino acids: CASSLQGRKGEPQHF.

This clone was recorded once. The chain has TRBV10-3 and TRBJ1-3; a possible D gene is TRBD1 (6 bases). The V end lost 9 bases, the J end lost 1 base, and 13 bases lay between the germline ends. CDR3 size: 14 residues. Germline assignment: CDR1 ENHRY and CDR2 SYGVKD. CDR3 bases: TGTGCCATACGTGGGGGCAATTCTGGAAACACCATATATTTT. Protein: CAIRGGNSGNTIYF.

The CDR3 spells CASSLIVLAGEGKTQYF. The DNA of the CDR3 is TGTGCCAGCAGCTTAATCGTCCTAGCGGGAGAGGGGAAGACCCAGTACTTC. The rearrangement uses TRBV7-8 and TRBJ2-5, with 10 positions matching TRBD2. Losses at the gene ends were 2 bases for V and 6 bases for J; bases not matched to a gene: 12. Germline V gene sequence: CDR1 SGHVS, CDR2 FQNEAQ. The CDR3 sequence is 17 residues long.

This clone was found once. The CDR3 loop is CASKENEQFF. The DNA of the CDR3 is TGTGCCAGCAAGGAGAATGAGCAGTTCTTC. This sequence joins TRBV2 and TRBJ2-1; D is unresolved. With 7 bases removed from V and 7 bases from J, the gap between germline ends came to 5 bases. The length of the CDR3 is 10 residues. Germline V lookup: CDR1 SNHLY, CDR2 FYNNEI. Drawing the rest from reference TRBV2 and TRBJ2-1, the complete variable domain is EPEVTQTPSHQVTQMGQEVILRCVPISNHLYFYWYRQILGQKVEFLVSFYNNEISEKSEIFDDQFSVERPDGSNFTLKIRSTKLEDSAMYFCASKENEQFFGPGTRLTVL.

The J gene is TRBJ2-3, the V gene TRBV7-2, with 10 bases identical to TRBD2. Germline V gene sequence: CDR1 SGHTA, CDR2 FQGNSA. V shed 3 bases and J 6 bases; nucleotides not matched to a gene: 9. The CDR3 extends over 16 amino acids. As DNA, the CDR3 is TGTGCCAGCAGCTTGGCTAGCGGGAGACGAGGCGATACGCAGTATTTT. Its translation is CASSLASGRRGDTQYF.

CDR3 residues: CASSLGLAETDTQYF. CDR3 DNA sequence: TGCGCCAGCAGCTTAGGGCTAGCGGAAACAGATACGCAGTATTTT. The chain uses TRBV5-1 and TRBJ2-3; the match to TRBD2 covers 7 bases. Germline-derived CDR1 and CDR2 are SGHRS and YFSETQ. This CDR3 region has 15 residues. The V gene end was trimmed by 2 bases and the J gene end by 3 bases; junction bases not matched to a gene: 6.

This clone occurred many times. The CDR3 is CASSIPTGGSGYTF. The CDR3 coding sequence is TGTGCCAGTAGTATCCCGACAGGGGGAAGCGGCTACACCTTC. V usage is TRBV19 and J usage is TRBJ1-2; TRBD1 matches 9 bases. The CDR3 is made up of 14 amino acids. Germline V CDR1 and CDR2: LNHDA, SQIVND (reference sequence). Unmatched junction bases numbered 7, after V lost 3 bases and J lost 8 bases.

The chain recombines TRBV19 with TRBJ2-3; D may correspond to TRBD1 or TRBD2 (5 bases each). With 2 bases removed from V and 3 bases from J, the gap between germline ends came to 6 bases. CDR1 and CDR2 (germline): LNHDA, SQIVND (reference sequence). This CDR3 has 13 residues. The CDR3 DNA reads TGTGCCAGTAGTATATGGGGGACAGATACGCAGTATTTT. The encoded protein is CASSIWGTDTQYF.

The chain uses TRBV11-3 and TRBJ2-7, with D possibly being TRBD1 (6 bases). Germline CDR1 SGHNT, CDR2 YENEEA. Between the trimmed V and J ends, which lost 2 bases and 2 bases, there was a span of 13 bases. The CDR3 is 15 residues long. CDR3 residues: CASSLRAGVAYEQYF. The CDR3 coding sequence is TGTGCCAGCAGCTTAAGGGCAGGGGTCGCCTACGAGCAGTACTTC.

The chain links TRBV5-6 to TRBJ1-6; D is unclear. The V end lost 3 bases, the J end lost 5 bases, and 15 bases lay between the germline ends. The germline gives CDR1 SGHDT, CDR2 YYEEEE. The length of the CDR3 is 16 residues. In DNA form, the CDR3 reads TGTGCCAGCAGCTGGGAGCCGCCGGGAAATAATTCACCCCTCCACTTT. It is translated as CASSWEPPGNNSPLHF.

This rearrangement joins TRBV29-1 to TRBJ2-1; TRBD2 is a possible D gene (5 bases). With 3 bases removed from V and 8 bases from J, the gap between germline ends came to 11 bases. Germline loops: CDR1 SQVTM, CDR2 ANQGSEA. The CDR3 is 12 residues long. DNA of the CDR3: TGCAGCGTTGATCGGGGATCCGATGAGCAGTTCTTC. This translates into CSVDRGSDEQFF.

The chain links TRBV14 to TRBJ2-5, with D maybe TRBD1 (6 bases). Trimming took 0 bases from V and 5 from J, leaving 19 bases between them. The CDR3 is 17 amino acids. Germline assignment: CDR1 SGHDN and CDR2 FVKESK. The CDR3: CASSQDRGTQVPETQYF. As DNA, the CDR3 is TGTGCCAGCAGCCAAGATCGTGGGACACAAGTTCCTGAGACCCAGTACTTC.

A few counts support this clone. The chain carries TRBV27 and TRBJ2-6; unclear D gene. Looked up from germline, CDR1 is MNHEY and CDR2 is SMNVEV (reference sequence). V lost 10 bases to trimming and J lost 0 bases, with 7 bases between them. The CDR3 extends over 13 amino acids. The CDR3, as DNA: TGTGCCACCTTTCGCTCTGGGGCCAACGTCCTGACTTTC. This translates into CATFRSGANVLTF.

This chain joins TRBV7-3 and TRBJ2-1; 8 bases match TRBD1. CDR3 length: 14 amino acids. The germline gives CDR1 SGHTA, CDR2 FQGTGA. Germline trimming cut 4 bases from V and 4 bases from J; bases unmatched to any gene: 3. The CDR3 spells CASSSRQGYNEQFF. The CDR3 DNA reads as TGTGCCAGCAGCTCCAGACAGGGGTACAATGAGCAGTTCTTC.

The rearrangement uses TRBV15 and TRBJ2-2; D unresolved. Trimming shortened V by 0 bases and J by 1 base, and 3 bases separated the two germline ends. Germline values: CDR1 LNHNV, CDR2 YYDKDF (reference sequence). The CDR3 is 14 residues long. The CDR3 reads CATSRDLNTGELFF. Written as DNA, the CDR3 is TGTGCCACCAGCAGAGATCTGAACACCGGGGAGCTGTTTTTT.

J is TRBJ2-2 and V is TRBV5-8, with 8 bases aligning to TRBD2. This CDR3 region has 15 residues. Germline CDR1 is SGHTS and CDR2 is YDEGEE. V gave up 4 bases and J gave up 6 bases; unmatched junction bases: 8. The CDR3 is CASSRTGLVAGELFF. The DNA of the CDR3 is TGTGCCAGCAGCCGAACGGGACTAGTAGCCGGGGAGCTGTTTTTT.

CDR3 loop: CASSDLTGTGSDWNSPLHF. CDR3 DNA sequence: TGTGCCAGCAGCGACTTGACCGGGACAGGGTCGGACTGGAATTCACCCCTCCACTTT. The chain recombines TRBV9 with TRBJ1-6; TRBD1 matches 9 bases. The CDR3 runs 19 residues. CDR1 and CDR2 (germline): SGDLS, YYNGEE. Losses at the gene ends were 3 bases for V and 7 bases for J; bases not matched to a gene: 17.

The chain uses TRBV4-3 and TRBJ2-1; the D is unclear. CDR1 is LGHNA and CDR2 is YSLEER in the germline V gene. The germline V and J ends were trimmed by 0 bases and 2 bases, with 8 bases remaining between them. The CDR3 consists of 15 residues. In DNA, the CDR3 is TGCGCCAGCAGCCAAGACGCCTTGACCTACAATGAGCAGTTCTTC. Residues: CASSQDALTYNEQFF.

The CDR3 DNA follows: TGTGCCAGCAGTCTCCCGGAGGCCAACTATGGCTACACCTTC. Translation gives CASSLPEANYGYTF. The chain employs TRBV28 and TRBJ1-2; D gene uncertain. The CDR3 has 14 residues. Trimming left V 5 bases short and J 2 bases short, with 12 bases between. Germline V gene data show CDR1 as MDHEN and CDR2 as SYDVKM.